The rows below give T cell receptor beta chains drawn from one sample of a study of cytomegalovirus exposure and HLA in healthy donors. The table came from immunoSEQ multiplex PCR; TCRdb's copy has only in-frame clones and leaves some out. The sample records approximately 110,000 clones, around 70% being singletons. Sequencing used PBMCs. Receptor source: a man in his forties in good health and CMV-seropositive. The CDR3 runs from the conserved cysteine through the conserved F or W. A D gene is named only where the DNA matches it firmly. The size entry is marked missing in some rows and otherwise reads once, few, many or a size class.

TRBV4-3	TRBD1	.	TRBJ1-2	CASSQVLTGTRTGYTF	TGCGCCAGCAGCCAAGTATTGACAGGGACGCGGACTGGCTACACCTTC
TRBV4-3	TRBD2	.	TRBJ2-3	CASSSNSGRAADTQYF	TGCGCCAGCAGCTCAAATAGCGGGAGGGCGGCAGATACGCAGTATTTT
TRBV7-3	TRBD2	.	TRBJ2-3	CASSPLAGASTDTQYF	TGTGCCAGCAGCCCGTTAGCGGGAGCTAGCACAGATACGCAGTATTTT
TRBV4-1	TRBD1	few	TRBJ1-4	CASSQGATGAEKLFF	TGCGCCAGCAGCCAAGGGGCGACAGGGGCTGAAAAACTGTTTTTT
TRBV9	.	.	TRBJ1-1	CASSVDGGLNTEAFF	TGTGCCAGCAGCGTAGACGGGGGACTCAACACTGAAGCTTTCTTT
TRBV4-3	TRBD1	.	TRBJ1-2	CASSQEAAGGSGYTF	TGCGCCAGCAGCCAAGAAGCTGCAGGGGGATCTGGCTACACCTTC
TRBV7-2	TRBD2	.	TRBJ2-3	CASSLRLAGDSDTQYF	TGTGCCAGCAGCTTAAGGCTAGCGGGAGACTCAGATACGCAGTATTTT
TRBV28	TRBD2	.	TRBJ2-6	CASSSASGGPGANVLTF	TGTGCCAGCAGCTCCGCTAGCGGCGGTCCTGGGGCCAACGTCCTGACTTTC
TRBV10-3	TRBD1	.	TRBJ2-2	CAIWDRDTGELFF	TGTGCCATCTGGGACAGGGACACCGGGGAGCTGTTTTTT
TRBV7-2	.	.	TRBJ2-5	CASSLSGSLWETQYF	TGTGCCAGCAGCTTATCCGGGAGTCTTTGGGAGACCCAGTACTTC
TRBV5-6	TRBD1	few	TRBJ1-1	CASSLGQGREAFF	TGTGCCAGCAGCTTGGGACAGGGGAGGGAGGCTTTCTTT
TRBV27	TRBD2	.	TRBJ2-1	CASRPGTSGYNEQFF	TGTGCCAGCAGACCCGGGACTAGCGGGTACAATGAGCAGTTCTTC
TRBV4-1	TRBD2	.	TRBJ2-7	CASSQAWTSGAEQYF	TGCGCCAGCAGCCAAGCGTGGACTAGCGGTGCCGAGCAGTACTTC
TRBV5-4	.	.	TRBJ1-2	CASSLSSGSIGYTF	TGTGCCAGCAGCTTGAGTTCAGGGTCAATCGGCTACACCTTC
TRBV4-1	.	few	TRBJ2-7	CASSLQLRDLEQYF	TGCGCCAGCAGCCTTCAGCTGAGGGATCTCGAGCAGTACTTC
TRBV5-1	TRBD2	few	TRBJ2-6	CASRQGLAGGGANVLTF	TGCGCCAGCAGACAAGGACTAGCGGGAGGTGGGGCCAACGTCCTGACTTTC
TRBV30	.	.	TRBJ1-3	CAWSVGGAGNTIYF	TGTGCCTGGAGTGTAGGAGGGGCTGGAAACACCATATATTTT
TRBV5-1	.	.	TRBJ1-1	CASSFSGNEAFF	TGCGCCAGCAGCTTTAGCGGAAATGAAGCTTTCTTT
TRBV29-1	TRBD1	few	TRBJ2-3	CSVLGQGTDTQYF	TGCAGCGTGCTCGGACAGGGTACAGATACGCAGTATTTT
TRBV2	TRBD2	.	TRBJ2-1	CASSASGLAGVREQFF	TGTGCCAGCAGTGCTAGCGGACTAGCGGGAGTAAGGGAGCAGTTCTTC
TRBV19	.	.	TRBJ2-2	CASSMGSGRELFF	TGTGCCAGTAGTATGGGTAGCGGCAGGGAGCTGTTTTTT
TRBV5-3	TRBD1	.	TRBJ2-7	CARSLGQPSYEQYF	TGTGCCAGAAGCCTGGGACAGCCCTCCTACGAGCAGTACTTC
TRBV19	.	once	TRBJ1-4	CASSIKGKEKLFF	TGTGCCAGTAGTATAAAGGGGAAGGAAAAACTGTTTTTT
TRBV19	TRBD2	.	TRBJ2-5	CATKGRGGQETQYF	TGTGCCACTAAAGGGCGGGGGGGACAAGAGACCCAGTACTTC
TRBV19	TRBD2	once	TRBJ2-1	CASSIGGGRAYNEQFF	TGTGCCAGTAGTATAGGGGGCGGGAGGGCCTACAATGAGCAGTTCTTC
TRBV4-3	TRBD2	.	TRBJ2-1	CASSQSSGRGNEQFF	TGCGCCAGCAGCCAATCCAGCGGGAGGGGCAATGAGCAGTTCTTC
TRBV7-2	TRBD1	.	TRBJ1-3	CASSWGQGNTIYF	TGTGCCAGCAGCTGGGGACAGGGAAACACCATATATTTT
TRBV4-3	TRBD1	.	TRBJ2-7	CASSQVWGQSYEQYF	TGCGCCAGCAGCCAAGTGTGGGGACAGAGCTACGAGCAGTACTTC
TRBV7-8	.	few	TRBJ1-5	CASSLALTNQPQHF	TGTGCCAGCAGCTTAGCGCTAACGAATCAGCCCCAGCATTTT